This T cell receptor beta chain was profiled in a study of blood T cell repertoires in COVID-19. The overall study: Specimens from acute and convalescent COVID-19 originated in the United States, Italy and Spain. T cells, B-cell-depleted T cells, or PBMCs provided the cDNA or gDNA that served as material.

V dropped 3 bases and J dropped 4; count of bases not matched to a gene: 4. From germline, CDR1 is SGHRS and CDR2 YFSETQ. The CDR3 is made up of 16 amino acids. Seattle's enrolled individuals joined amid active infection and were then monitored longitudinally. Per the original methods: Estimated nucleated cell counts came from reference gene primer amplification. Libraries were prepared by immunoSEQ multiplex PCR; TCRdb keeps only in-frame clonotypes and omits some of them. For V, J and clone size, that table is used; D and trimming come from the DNA. The table shows a few hundred thousand clones, with about 87% occurring only once.

The chain has TRBV5-1 and TRBJ2-3; 14 bases agree with TRBD2. The specimen was peripheral blood. This TCR came from a woman in her 70s with COVID-19, enrolled during active disease. As DNA, the CDR3 is TGCGCCAGCAGCTCGGGACTAGCGGGAGAGGCAGATACGCAGTATTTT. Protein: CASSSGLAGEADTQYF.